The 18 T cell receptor beta chains below were found in one sample sequenced in a study of shared clonotypes between healthy human individuals. Produced via immunoSEQ multiplex PCR; TCRdb's table is partial and in-frame only. The sample consists of about 2.1 million clones, around 95% of them appearing once. CD8 cells classed as naive were CD45RO-negative and positively selected for CCR7, excluding terminally differentiated effector memory CD45RA+ cells. Sequenced sample: naive CD8+ T cells from PBMCs. These receptors were collected from a man between 18 and 29 years old in good health. Some clones in this sample may be carry-over from other donors' samples.

The chain has TRBV7-8 and TRBJ2-7, with 7 bases aligning to TRBD1. Trimming cost V 5 bases and J 0 bases; bases outside gene matches: 10. This CDR3 has 16 residues. Germline assignment: CDR1 SGHVS and CDR2 FQNEAQ. The CDR3, as DNA: TGTGCCAGCAGCCATAAGACAGGGTCCCCCTCCTACGAGCAGTACTTC. It is translated as CASSHKTGSPSYEQYF.

The chain carries TRBV27 and TRBJ2-7; D call uncertain. CDR3 length: 15 residues. V was cut by 5 bases and J by 2 bases, with 16 bases left in between. Germline assignment: CDR1 MNHEY and CDR2 SMNVEV (reference sequence). In DNA, the CDR3 is TGTGCCAGCAGTCCCTCCCCCGGCGGCACCTACGAGCAGTACTTC. Translation gives CASSPSPGGTYEQYF.

To note about this clone: The identical CDR3 is also encoded by other nucleotide sequences in the sample. The rearrangement uses TRBV28 and TRBJ1-1; D call uncertain. There are 13 residues in the CDR3. V dropped 3 bases and J dropped 1 base, with 6 bases sitting between them. Germline CDR1 reads MDHEN; CDR2 reads SYDVKM. The CDR3 reads CASSLNSNTEAFF. For the CDR3, the DNA is TGTGCCAGCAGTTTGAACTCGAACACTGAAGCTTTCTTT.

The chain employs TRBV7-9 and TRBJ2-7, with D tentatively TRBD2 (6 bases). Germline assignment: CDR1 SEHNR and CDR2 FQNEAQ (reference sequence). The CDR3 sequence is 14 residues long. V lost 4 bases and J lost 1, with 11 bases in between. The CDR3 reads CASSSSGTSYEQYF. The CDR3 DNA follows: TGTGCCAGCAGCTCATCAGGGACTTCCTACGAGCAGTACTTC.

J is TRBJ1-4 and V is TRBV5-1; D is uncertain. Germline CDR1 SGHRS, CDR2 YFSETQ. The CDR3 consists of 17 residues. Between the trimmed V and J ends, which lost 4 bases and 7 bases, there was a span of 23 bases. The CDR3 spells CASSPVGVSRKGEKLFF. The CDR3 DNA sequence: TGCGCCAGCAGCCCGGTTGGCGTGTCAAGGAAAGGTGAAAAACTGTTTTTT.

This chain uses TRBV27 with TRBJ1-4; a weak D match, TRBD1 (6 bases). Germline values: CDR1 MNHEY, CDR2 SMNVEV (reference sequence). This CDR3 is 15 amino acids long. Trimming took off 5 bases at V and 4 bases at J, with 14 bases between the two ends. The DNA for the CDR3 is TGTGCCAGCAGTAAACAGACAGGCGTTAATGAAAAACTGTTTTTT. This codes for CASSKQTGVNEKLFF. The complete variable domain, with remaining parts taken from reference TRBV27 and TRBJ1-4, reads EAQVTQNPRYLITVTGKKLTVTCSQNMNHEYMSWYRQDPGLGLRQIYYSMNVEVTDKGDVPEGYKVSRKEKRNFPLILESPSPNQTSLYFCASSKQTGVNEKLFFGSGTQLSVL.

V usage is TRBV19 and J usage is TRBJ2-2; 9 nucleotides align to TRBD1. V was clipped by 9 bases and J by 3 bases; unmatched bases: 11. The CDR3 length is 16 residues. Germline CDR1 is LNHDA and CDR2 is SQIVND (reference sequence). CDR3 sequence (DNA): TGTGCCAGCCTTACTCGGGACAGGGTTTACACCGGGGAGCTGTTTTTT. Protein product: CASLTRDRVYTGELFF.

The chain is built from TRBV7-9 and TRBJ1-1; 11 bases line up with TRBD1. V dropped 5 bases and J dropped 0; count of bases not matched to a gene: 5. The CDR3 runs to 16 residues. Germline V gives CDR1 SEHNR, CDR2 FQNEAQ (reference sequence). The chain's CDR3 is CASSPRTGGLNTEAFF. In DNA form, the CDR3 reads TGTGCCAGCAGCCCGAGGACAGGGGGCTTGAACACTGAAGCTTTCTTT.

This clone has a single count. This chain uses TRBV11-2 with TRBJ2-5, with TRBD2 identical over 7 bases. J was trimmed by 0 bases and V by 5 bases; bases with no gene match: 3. This CDR3 has 14 residues. CDR1 is SGHAT and CDR2 is FQNNGV in the germline V gene. The CDR3, as DNA: TGTGCCAGCAGCCAGCGGGACCACCAAGAGACCCAGTACTTC. It yields the protein CASSQRDHQETQYF.

This clone has a single count. Other DNA sequences from this sample encode an identical CDR3 as well. The rearrangement links TRBV27 to TRBJ2-7; TRBD2 might be the D (5 bases). The CDR3 is made up of 14 amino acids. V was shortened by 0 bases and J by 2 bases, with 8 bases between the two germline ends. In germline, CDR1 is MNHEY, CDR2 SMNVEV (reference sequence). CDR3 in amino acids: CASSLSAGTYEQYF. As DNA, the CDR3 is TGTGCCAGCAGTTTATCTGCCGGGACCTACGAGCAGTACTTC.

The chain links TRBV28 to TRBJ1-1; the match to TRBD1 covers 7 bases. The CDR3 extends over 19 amino acids. J lost 0 bases, V lost 5 bases, and 18 bases had no gene match. The germline gives CDR1 MDHEN, CDR2 SYDVKM. The CDR3 DNA reads TGTGCCAGCAGTCGAGACTTTCGGACCGAGGGACAGATGAACACTGAAGCTTTCTTT. Translated, it gives CASSRDFRTEGQMNTEAFF.

The rearrangement joins TRBV4-1 to TRBJ2-1; no definite D call. Trimming removed 8 bases at V and 0 bases at J, with 8 bases between. In germline, CDR1 is MGHRA, CDR2 YSYEKL. This CDR3 is built from 13 residues. CDR3 sequence reads: CASGPDSYNEQFF. Written as DNA, the CDR3 is TGCGCCAGCGGGCCGGACTCCTACAATGAGCAGTTCTTC.

This sequence joins TRBV5-6 and TRBJ1-1, with D unclear. The CDR3 has 12 residues. V was trimmed by 3 bases and J by 4 bases, leaving 7 bases between them. CDR1 and CDR2 (germline): SGHDT, YYEEEE. The CDR3: CASSYVGTEAFF. CDR3 nucleotide sequence: TGTGCCAGCAGCTATGTAGGCACTGAAGCTTTCTTT.

The chain is built from TRBV6-5 and TRBJ2-7; 10 bases agree with TRBD1. The V gene end was trimmed by 4 bases and the J gene end by 6 bases; junction bases not matched to a gene: 6. Per germline, CDR1 MNHEY and CDR2 SVGAGI. CDR3 size: 14 residues. CDR3 protein: CASSLGQGMLEQYF. The DNA of the CDR3 is TGTGCCAGCAGTTTGGGACAGGGGATGCTCGAGCAGTACTTC.

The chain combines TRBV27 with TRBJ2-5; maybe TRBD2 (6 bases). Germline CDR1 and CDR2: MNHEY and SMNVEV (reference sequence). Trimming cost V 6 bases and J 9 bases, with 23 bases left between them. The CDR3 contains 15 residues. CDR3 loop: CASRLAGRASFSQYF. In DNA form, the CDR3 reads TGTGCCAGCAGGCTGGCGGGGCGGGCGTCGTTCTCCCAGTACTTC.

This chain joins TRBV4-1 and TRBJ2-2, with D perhaps TRBD2 (6 bases). Looked up from germline, CDR1 is MGHRA and CDR2 is YSYEKL. The CDR3 is 13 residues long. With 8 bases removed from V and 5 bases from J, the gap between germline ends came to 12 bases. CDR3 amino acids: CASFGGLTGELFF. The CDR3 nucleotides read TGCGCCAGCTTCGGGGGTCTTACCGGGGAGCTGTTTTTT.

V and J are TRBV15 and TRBJ2-1; 9 nucleotides match TRBD1. Germline V gene sequence: CDR1 LNHNV, CDR2 YYDKDF (reference sequence). This CDR3 has 18 amino acids. V shed 1 base and J 5 bases; nucleotides not matched to a gene: 12. In DNA, the CDR3 is TGTGCCACCAGCAGAGGCCTCTCCCGGGACAGGGTCGACAATGAGCAGTTCTTC. It is translated as CATSRGLSRDRVDNEQFF. The whole variable domain, remainder taken from reference TRBV15 and TRBJ2-1, is DAMVIQNPRYQVTQFGKPVTLSCSQTLNHNVMYWYQQKSSQAPKLLFHYYDKDFNNEADTPDNFQSRRPNTSFCFLDIRSPGLGDTAMYLCATSRGLSRDRVDNEQFFGPGTRLTVL.

On this clone itself: Other DNA sequences in the same sample also yield this CDR3. This chain joins TRBV9 and TRBJ1-1; 9 bases are a match to TRBD1. The CDR3 runs 14 residues. Germline V lookup: CDR1 SGDLS, CDR2 YYNGEE. With 2 bases clipped from V and 1 base from J, the junction kept 0 bases outside the gene matches. The CDR3 DNA is TGTGCCAGCAGCGTGGGACAGGGGAACACTGAAGCTTTCTTT. Translating it yields CASSVGQGNTEAFF.